The T cell receptor (beta chain) under discussion was sequenced for a study of blood T cell repertoires in COVID-19. Overall study context: Acute-phase and convalescent COVID-19 samples originated in the United States, Italy and Spain.

CDR1 is LNHDA, CDR2 SQIVND, per germline (reference sequence). The ends lost 6 bases at V and 3 bases at J; junction bases unmatched: 6. This CDR3 is built from 15 residues. The repertoire was sequenced with immunoSEQ multiplex PCR; TCRdb's copy has only in-frame clones and lacks some. The table lists 300,000 to 450,000 clones, 85% to 90% of them singletons. The chain links TRBV19 to TRBJ2-2; 8 bases are a match to TRBD1. The TCR comes from a human donor in a cohort sampled during active COVID-19. The sample was peripheral blood. The chain's CDR3 is CASRRQGIDTGELFF. The CDR3, as DNA: TGTGCCAGTAGGAGACAGGGGATTGACACCGGGGAGCTGTTTTTT.